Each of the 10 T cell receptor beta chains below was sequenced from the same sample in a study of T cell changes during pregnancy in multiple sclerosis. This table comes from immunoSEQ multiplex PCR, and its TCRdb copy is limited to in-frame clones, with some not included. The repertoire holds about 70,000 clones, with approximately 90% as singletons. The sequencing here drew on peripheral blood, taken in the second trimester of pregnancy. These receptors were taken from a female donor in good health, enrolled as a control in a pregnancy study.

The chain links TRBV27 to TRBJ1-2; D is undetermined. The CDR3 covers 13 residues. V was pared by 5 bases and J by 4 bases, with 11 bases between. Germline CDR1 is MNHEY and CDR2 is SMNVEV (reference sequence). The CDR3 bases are TGTGCCAGCAGTAGAGGGATTCTCTATGGCTACACCTTC. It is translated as CASSRGILYGYTF.

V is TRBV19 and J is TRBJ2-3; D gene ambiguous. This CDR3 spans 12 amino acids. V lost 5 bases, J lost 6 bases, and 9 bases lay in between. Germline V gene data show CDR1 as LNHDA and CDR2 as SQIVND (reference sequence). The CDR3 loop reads CASSPRVDTQYF. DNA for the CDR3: TGTGCCAGTAGTCCCCGGGTGGATACGCAGTATTTT.

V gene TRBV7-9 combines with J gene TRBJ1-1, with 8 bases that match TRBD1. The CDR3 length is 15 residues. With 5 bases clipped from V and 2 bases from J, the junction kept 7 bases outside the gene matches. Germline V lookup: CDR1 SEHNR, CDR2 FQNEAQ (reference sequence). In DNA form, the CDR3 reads TGTGCCAGCAGCCGAGGGGACAGGAAAAACACTGAAGCTTTCTTT. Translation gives CASSRGDRKNTEAFF.

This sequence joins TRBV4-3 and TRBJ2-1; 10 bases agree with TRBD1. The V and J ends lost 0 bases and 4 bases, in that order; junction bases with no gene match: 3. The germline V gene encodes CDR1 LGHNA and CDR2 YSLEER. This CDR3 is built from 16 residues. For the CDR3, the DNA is TGCGCCAGCAGCCAAGAGGGACAGGGGTCATACAATGAGCAGTTCTTC. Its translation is CASSQEGQGSYNEQFF.

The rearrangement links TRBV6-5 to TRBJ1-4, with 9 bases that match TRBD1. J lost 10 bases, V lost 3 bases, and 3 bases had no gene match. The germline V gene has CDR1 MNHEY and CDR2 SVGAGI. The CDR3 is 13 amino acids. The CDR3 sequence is CASSYLTGGKLFF. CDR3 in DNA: TGTGCCAGCAGTTATTTGACAGGGGGAAAACTGTTTTTT.

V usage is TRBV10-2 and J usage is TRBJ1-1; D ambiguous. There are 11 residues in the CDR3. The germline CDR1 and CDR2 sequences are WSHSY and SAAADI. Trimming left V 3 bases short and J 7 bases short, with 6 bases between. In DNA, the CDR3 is TGCGCCAGCAGTGATGGCCGTGAAGCTTTCTTT. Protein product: CASSDGREAFF.

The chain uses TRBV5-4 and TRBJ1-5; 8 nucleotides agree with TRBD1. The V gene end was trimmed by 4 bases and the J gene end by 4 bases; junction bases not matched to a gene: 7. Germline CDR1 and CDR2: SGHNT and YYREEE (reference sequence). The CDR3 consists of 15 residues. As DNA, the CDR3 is TGTGCCAGCAGCATTGACAGGGGAGAAAATCAGCCCCAGCATTTT. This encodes CASSIDRGENQPQHF.

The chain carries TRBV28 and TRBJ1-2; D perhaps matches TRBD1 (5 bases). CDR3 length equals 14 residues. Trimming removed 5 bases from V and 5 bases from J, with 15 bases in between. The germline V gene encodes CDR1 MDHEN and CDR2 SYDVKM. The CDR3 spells CASSTGSNFYGYTF. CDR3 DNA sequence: TGTGCCAGCAGTACAGGATCGAACTTTTATGGCTACACCTTC.

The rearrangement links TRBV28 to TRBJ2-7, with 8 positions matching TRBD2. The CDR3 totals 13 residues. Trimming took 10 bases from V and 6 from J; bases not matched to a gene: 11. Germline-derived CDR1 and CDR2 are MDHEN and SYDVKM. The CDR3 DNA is TGTGCCACCACCCCCGGGGGGGTCTTCGAGCAGTACTTC. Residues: CATTPGGVFEQYF.

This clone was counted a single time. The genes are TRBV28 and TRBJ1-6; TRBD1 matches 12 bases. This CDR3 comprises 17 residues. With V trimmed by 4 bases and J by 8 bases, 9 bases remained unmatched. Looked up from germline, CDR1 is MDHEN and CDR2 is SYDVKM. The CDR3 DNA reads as TGTGCCAGCAGTTCTACCGGGACAGGGGGCGGCTATTCACCCCTCCACTTT. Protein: CASSSTGTGGGYSPLHF.